The rows below give T cell receptor beta chains drawn from one sample of a study of identical twins. Via MiXCR, TCRdb re-called the 5' RACE reads, giving one row per CDR3 protein. The sample records fewer than 550,000 distinct CDR3 sequences, approximately 15% being singletons. Another study also made use of these data, one on yellow fever vaccine responses in identical twins.

The sample comprised CD4+ T cells sorted from blood. The receptor source for this set is a young woman in good health. Both conserved end residues are part of each CDR3. A D gene is named only where the DNA matches it firmly. Some rows have no size entry. The others give once, few or many, or a class for an expanded clone.

J: TRBJ1-4; V: TRBV19; size: NA; length: 14; D: NA; CDR3: CASNSPGLEEKLFF; DNA: TGTGCCAGTAATTCCCCAGGGTTGGAGGAAAAACTGTTTTTT
J: TRBJ2-7; V: TRBV29-1; size: NA; length: 15; D: TRBD2; CDR3: CSVILAGVILYEQYF; DNA: TGCAGCGTTATCCTAGCGGGAGTAATTCTCTACGAGCAGTACTTC
J: TRBJ2-7; V: TRBV4-2; size: few; length: 16; D: TRBD1; CDR3: CASSQAMGQKAYEQYF; DNA: TGTGCCAGCAGCCAAGCTATGGGACAGAAGGCCTACGAGCAGTACTTC
J: TRBJ2-7; V: TRBV5-1; size: few; length: 15; D: NA; CDR3: CASSLGPGVTYEQYF; DNA: TGCGCCAGCAGCTTGGGCCCAGGGGTTACTTACGAGCAGTACTTC
J: TRBJ2-1; V: TRBV5-1; size: many; length: 15; D: TRBD1; CDR3: CASSLVQGAPNEQFF; DNA: TGCGCCAGCAGCTTAGTCCAGGGGGCCCCCAATGAGCAGTTCTTC
J: TRBJ2-3; V: TRBV20-1; size: NA; length: 16; D: TRBD2; CDR3: CSARDVGEGRKDTQYF; DNA: TGCAGTGCTAGAGATGTCGGGGAGGGCCGAAAAGATACGCAGTATTTT
J: TRBJ2-3; V: TRBV4-2; size: many; length: 17; D: NA; CDR3: CASSPVGRGPNTDTQYF; DNA: TGTGCCAGCAGCCCTGTGGGCCGGGGGCCCAACACAGATACGCAGTATTTT
J: TRBJ2-7; V: TRBV3-1; size: few; length: 12; D: NA; CDR3: CASSPSGVWQYF; DNA: TGTGCCAGCAGCCCCTCCGGGGTGTGGCAGTACTTC
J: TRBJ2-1; V: TRBV7-2; size: many; length: 15; D: TRBD1; CDR3: CASSLGGTGYNEQFF; DNA: TGTGCCAGCAGCTTAGGAGGGACAGGATACAATGAGCAGTTCTTC
J: TRBJ1-2; V: TRBV20-1; size: few; length: 12; D: NA; CDR3: CSALRSGYGYTF; DNA: TGCAGTGCTCTCCGGAGCGGATATGGCTACACCTTC
J: TRBJ2-5; V: TRBV3-1; size: few; length: 14; D: NA; CDR3: CASSYTVGGETQYF; DNA: TGTGCCAGCAGCTACACCGTCGGAGGAGAGACCCAGTACTTC
J: TRBJ2-5; V: TRBV30; size: many; length: 11; D: NA; CDR3: CAWTRGETQYF; DNA: TGTGCCTGGACCCGGGGGGAGACCCAGTACTTC
J: TRBJ1-6; V: TRBV5-1; size: many; length: 15; D: NA; CDR3: CASSRLGDGNSPLHF; DNA: TGCGCCAGCAGCCGGTTGGGGGACGGAAATTCACCCCTCCACTTT
J: TRBJ2-7; V: TRBV6-1; size: few; length: 14; D: NA; CDR3: CASSSPKPIYEQYF; DNA: TGTGCCAGCAGCTCTCCTAAACCCATCTACGAGCAGTACTTC
J: TRBJ2-1; V: TRBV12-5; size: few; length: 11; D: NA; CDR3: CASGLNIEQFF; DNA: TGTGCTAGTGGTTTGAATATTGAGCAGTTCTTC
J: TRBJ2-2; V: TRBV7-6; size: NA; length: 18; D: NA; CDR3: CASSLILRGRGNTGELFF; DNA: TGTGCCAGCAGCTTAATCTTGCGGGGAAGGGGGAACACCGGGGAGCTGTTTTTT
J: TRBJ2-1; V: TRBV7-9; size: many; length: 14; D: TRBD2; CDR3: CASSRTSGSNEQFF; DNA: TGTGCCAGCAGCCGGACTAGCGGGAGCAATGAGCAGTTCTTC
J: TRBJ2-2; V: TRBV4-2; size: few; length: 14; D: NA; CDR3: CASSQDESTGELFF; DNA: TGTGCCAGCAGCCAAGATGAGTCCACCGGGGAGCTGTTTTTT
J: TRBJ2-7; V: TRBV11-1; size: few; length: 15; D: TRBD1; CDR3: CASSKGQGDTYEQYF; DNA: TGTGCCAGCAGCAAAGGACAGGGGGACACCTACGAGCAGTACTTC
J: TRBJ1-2; V: TRBV11-2; size: NA; length: 20; D: NA; CDR3: CASSSSLGFEAEGTNYGYTF; DNA: TGTGCCAGCAGCTCTTCCCTTGGTTTCGAAGCGGAGGGCACTAACTATGGCTACACCTTC
J: TRBJ2-1; V: TRBV20-1; size: NA; length: 13; D: NA; CDR3: CSARDRGRNEQFF; DNA: TGCAGTGCTAGAGACAGGGGACGCAATGAGCAGTTCTTC
J: TRBJ2-1; V: TRBV6-1; size: few; length: 13; D: NA; CDR3: CASRMTAYNEQFF; DNA: TGTGCCAGCAGAATGACAGCATACAATGAGCAGTTCTTC